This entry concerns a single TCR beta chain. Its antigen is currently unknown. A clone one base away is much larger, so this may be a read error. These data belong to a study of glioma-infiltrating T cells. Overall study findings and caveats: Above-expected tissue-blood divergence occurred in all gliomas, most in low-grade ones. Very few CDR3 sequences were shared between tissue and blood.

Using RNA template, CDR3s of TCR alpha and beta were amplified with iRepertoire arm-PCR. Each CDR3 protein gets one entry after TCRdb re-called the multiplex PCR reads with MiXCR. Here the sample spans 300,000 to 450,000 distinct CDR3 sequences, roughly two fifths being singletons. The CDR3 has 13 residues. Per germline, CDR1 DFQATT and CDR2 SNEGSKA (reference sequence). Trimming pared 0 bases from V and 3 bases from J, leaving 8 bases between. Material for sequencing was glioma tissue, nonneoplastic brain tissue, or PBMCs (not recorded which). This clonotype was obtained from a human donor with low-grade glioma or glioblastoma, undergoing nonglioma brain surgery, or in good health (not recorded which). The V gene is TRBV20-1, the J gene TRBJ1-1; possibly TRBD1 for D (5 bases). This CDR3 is CSAREDMDTEAFF. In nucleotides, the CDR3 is TGCAGTGCTAGAGAGGACATGGACACTGAAGCTTTCTTT.